The 30 T cell receptor beta chains listed next were all sequenced from one sample in a study of blood T cell repertoires in COVID-19. Clones were read by immunoSEQ multiplex PCR, and TCRdb kept only the in-frame ones, dropping some. Found here are about 220,000 clones, roughly 89% of them singletons; the top ten hold roughly 16%. The material sequenced was PBMCs or T cells enriched from blood (not recorded which). The receptors stem from a man younger than 40 who had been exposed to COVID-19.

CDR3 DNA: TGTGCCAGCAGCTTAGAGGACAGGGGAGGAAAACTGTTTTTT. This codes for CASSLEDRGGKLFF. This chain links TRBV11-2 with TRBJ1-4; 9 bases are shared with TRBD1. The germline V gene has CDR1 SGHAT and CDR2 FQNNGV. J was trimmed by 10 bases and V by 0 bases; bases with no gene match: 3. The CDR3 totals 14 residues.

This chain uses TRBV11-3 with TRBJ2-3; TRBD2 might be the D (7 bases). V dropped 5 bases and J dropped 1 base, with 13 bases sitting between them. There are 15 residues in the CDR3. Germline-derived CDR1 and CDR2 are SGHNT and YENEEA. The CDR3 spells CASSPGGQGTDTQYF. Written as DNA, the CDR3 is TGTGCCAGCAGCCCCGGGGGGCAAGGCACAGATACGCAGTATTTT.

The chain recombines TRBV27 with TRBJ1-5, with TRBD1 matching over 7 bases. CDR3 length: 15 residues. Trimming took 5 bases from V and 5 from J; bases not matched to a gene: 9. Germline V gene sequence: CDR1 MNHEY, CDR2 SMNVEV (reference sequence). CDR3 amino acids: CASSPSQGGYQPQHF. CDR3 nucleotides: TGTGCCAGCAGTCCCAGCCAGGGGGGCTATCAGCCCCAGCATTTT.

J is TRBJ2-5 and V is TRBV5-1, with 7 bases matching TRBD2. Germline trimming cut 3 bases from V and 5 bases from J; bases unmatched to any gene: 10. This CDR3 contains 15 residues. Germline CDR1 is SGHRS and CDR2 is YFSETQ. The CDR3, as DNA: TGCGCCAGCAGCTCCTCAGGACTAGATTCGGAGACCCAGTACTTC. It codes for CASSSSGLDSETQYF.

The chain is built from TRBV4-1 and TRBJ1-1; perhaps TRBD1 as D (5 bases). Trimming pared 0 bases from V and 0 bases from J, leaving 17 bases between. In germline, CDR1 is MGHRA, CDR2 YSYEKL. The CDR3 runs to 18 residues. The CDR3 loop is CASSQDRTRQPMNTEAFF. Here the CDR3 DNA reads TGCGCCAGCAGCCAAGATCGGACGAGACAGCCTATGAACACTGAAGCTTTCTTT.

This chain links TRBV6-5 with TRBJ1-1, with TRBD1 as a possible D gene (5 bases). CDR1 is MNHEY and CDR2 is SVGAGI in the germline V gene. V was clipped by 7 bases and J by 8 bases, with 11 bases between them. The CDR3 has 11 amino acids. The CDR3, as DNA: TGTGCCAGCATCCTCCAGGGCGAAGCTTTCTTT. Encoded protein: CASILQGEAFF.

This sequence joins TRBV18 and TRBJ2-5, with TRBD1 matching 10 bases. The CDR3 totals 16 residues. Germline values: CDR1 KGHSH, CDR2 LQKENI. Unmatched junction bases numbered 9, after V lost 3 bases and J lost 5 bases. CDR3 sequence (DNA): TGTGCCAGCTCACCCCGGGGGACAGGGGCCACCGAGACCCAGTACTTC. Its translation: CASSPRGTGATETQYF. Full variable domain (outside the CDR3, taken from reference TRBV18 and TRBJ2-5): NAGVMQNPRHLVRRRGQEARLRCSPMKGHSHVYWYRQLPEEGLKFMVYLQKENIIDESGMPKERFSAEFPKEGPSILRIQQVVRGDSAAYFCASSPRGTGATETQYFGPGTRLLVL.

J is TRBJ2-1 and V is TRBV10-2; 10 nucleotides align to TRBD1. V was pared by 6 bases and J by 4 bases, with 6 bases of the junction left unmatched. This CDR3 spans 15 amino acids. Looked up from germline, CDR1 is WSHSY and CDR2 is SAAADI. CDR3 DNA: TGCGCCAGCAGAGACCGGACAGGGGGGTACAATGAGCAGTTCTTC. Its translation is CASRDRTGGYNEQFF.

This clone has only a few counts. V is TRBV4-2 and J is TRBJ2-1; a weak D match, TRBD2 (6 bases). The length of the CDR3 is 17 residues. CDR1 and CDR2 (germline): LGHNA, YNFKEQ. With 0 bases removed from V and 4 bases from J, the gap between germline ends came to 16 bases. The CDR3, as DNA: TGTGCCAGCAGCCAAGACCGAGGGCTAGCGAGGTACAATGAGCAGTTCTTC. Protein product: CASSQDRGLARYNEQFF.

This rearrangement joins TRBV29-1 to TRBJ1-1; tentatively, D is TRBD1 (6 bases). The CDR3 totals 10 residues. Trimming removed 7 bases from V and 10 bases from J, with 13 bases in between. Germline CDR1 and CDR2: SQVTM and ANQGSEA. The CDR3 DNA sequence: TGCAGCGGTCTATTAGGGGGAGCTTTCTTT. Its protein is CSGLLGGAFF.

The chain is built from TRBV7-2 and TRBJ2-2, with D maybe TRBD2 (6 bases). The CDR3 has 15 residues. Looked up from germline, CDR1 is SGHTA and CDR2 is FQGNSA. Trimming removed 2 bases from V and 1 base from J, with 8 bases in between. The CDR3 sequence is CASSLHGGNTGELFF. As DNA, the CDR3 is TGTGCCAGCAGCTTACACGGGGGGAACACCGGGGAGCTGTTTTTT.

The chain has TRBV29-1 and TRBJ2-7; D might be TRBD1 (8 bases). This CDR3 spans 11 amino acids. Germline values: CDR1 SQVTM, CDR2 ANQGSEA. Trimming cost V 8 bases and J 6 bases, with 14 bases left between them. The CDR3 region is CSTDREGEQYF. In nucleotides, the CDR3 is TGCAGCACGGACAGGGAGGGCGAGCAGTACTTC.

V and J are TRBV6-2 or TRBV6-3 and TRBJ1-1, with D perhaps matching TRBD1 (5 bases). The V end lost 4 bases, the J end lost 1 base, and 10 bases lay between the germline ends. The CDR3 contains 14 residues. Germline V gene sequence: CDR1 MNHEY, CDR2 SVGEGT. CDR3 DNA sequence: TGTGCCAGCAGTTCAGCGGGGACGAACACTGAAGCTTTCTTT. Translation: CASSSAGTNTEAFF.

This sequence joins TRBV5-4 and TRBJ2-2; D is uncertain. CDR1 is SGHNT and CDR2 is YYREEE in the germline V gene (reference sequence). With 9 bases removed from V and 7 bases from J, the gap between germline ends came to 10 bases. The CDR3 has 11 residues. The chain's CDR3 is CATQVVGELFF. The CDR3 region has the DNA TGTGCCACCCAGGTGGTCGGGGAGCTGTTTTTT.

J is TRBJ2-3 and V is TRBV7-2, with 7 bases fitting TRBD1. This CDR3 region has 15 residues. Losses at the gene ends were 1 base for V and 5 bases for J; bases not matched to a gene: 6. Germline V gene lookup returns CDR1 SGHTA and CDR2 FQGNSA. CDR3 bases: TGTGCCAGCAGCTTAGGAAACAGGGGAAGAGATACGCAGTATTTT. This codes for CASSLGNRGRDTQYF.

The chain joins TRBV12-3 or TRBV12-4 to TRBJ2-1, with D unresolved. This CDR3 has 11 residues. V was pared by 5 bases and J by 5 bases, with 4 bases between. CDR3 region: CASSTHNEQFF. In nucleotides, the CDR3 is TGTGCCAGCAGTACTCACAATGAGCAGTTCTTC.

This chain uses TRBV27 with TRBJ2-1; 10 bases fit TRBD2. Germline V lookup: CDR1 MNHEY, CDR2 SMNVEV (reference sequence). The CDR3 sequence is 16 residues long. V was clipped by 5 bases and J by 8 bases; unmatched bases: 12. CDR3 protein: CASSTYSGLATHEQFF. DNA of the CDR3: TGTGCCAGCAGTACATACTCGGGACTAGCGACGCATGAGCAGTTCTTC.

V is TRBV18 and J is TRBJ2-3; D perhaps matches TRBD2 (5 bases). Germline V gene lookup returns CDR1 KGHSH and CDR2 LQKENI. The CDR3 runs to 13 residues. Deletions cut 5 bases from V and 11 bases from J, with 17 bases between. CDR3 sequence: CASSGETTVMQYF. DNA for the CDR3: TGTGCCAGCTCAGGGGAGACGACGGTGATGCAGTATTTT.

This chain uses TRBV19 with TRBJ2-6, with TRBD1 matching 7 bases. V gave up 7 bases and J gave up 1 base; unmatched junction bases: 10. The germline CDR1 and CDR2 sequences are LNHDA and SQIVND (reference sequence). The CDR3 runs 17 residues. The chain's CDR3 is CASIGGQPPSGANVLTF. The CDR3 DNA reads as TGTGCCAGTATAGGGGGACAGCCCCCATCTGGGGCCAACGTCCTGACTTTC. The full variable domain, in which reference TRBV19 and TRBJ2-6 provide the parts outside the CDR3, is DGGITQSPKYLFRKEGQNVTLSCEQNLNHDAMYWYRQDPGQGLRLIYYSQIVNDFQKGDIAEGYSVSREKKESFPLTVTSAQKNPTAFYLCASIGGQPPSGANVLTFGAGSRLTVL.

The J gene is TRBJ1-6, the V gene TRBV4-2; D might be TRBD1 (5 bases). Germline V gene data show CDR1 as LGHNA and CDR2 as YNFKEQ. V dropped 6 bases and J dropped 5 bases, with 17 bases sitting between them. CDR3 length equals 16 residues. This CDR3 reads CASRRFLSGDNSPLHF. In nucleotides, the CDR3 is TGTGCCAGCAGAAGGTTCCTGTCGGGGGATAATTCACCCCTCCACTTT.

V usage is TRBV30 and J usage is TRBJ2-7; TRBD1 agrees at 11 bases. Trimming at V came to 6 bases and at J to 5 bases, leaving 18 bases not matched to a gene. The CDR3 contains 17 residues. Germline values: CDR1 GTSNPN, CDR2 SVGIG (reference sequence). Written as DNA, the CDR3 is TGTGCCTGCCTAATCCTTTCGGGCGGGACAGGGGGTAACGAGCAGTACTTC. Residues: CACLILSGGTGGNEQYF.

The gene calls are TRBV27 and TRBJ2-7, with 10 bases that match TRBD2. Trimming removed 4 bases from V and 0 bases from J; junction bases left unmatched: 6. CDR1 is MNHEY, CDR2 SMNVEV, per germline (reference sequence). This CDR3 is 16 amino acids long. The CDR3 nucleotides are TGTGCCAGCAGTTATAGCGGGGGGCAGAGCTCCTACGAGCAGTACTTC. This codes for CASSYSGGQSSYEQYF.

This clone was counted a few times. Here the CDR3 DNA reads TGTGCCAGCAGCTTTGGAGGGGAGGAAGGTAATTCACCCCTCCACTTT. It specifies CASSFGGEEGNSPLHF. This chain links TRBV5-8 with TRBJ1-6, with D possibly being TRBD1 (5 bases). The CDR3 runs 16 residues. Germline-derived CDR1 and CDR2 are SGHTS and YDEGEE. V was cut by 2 bases and J by 6 bases, with 15 bases left in between.

This chain links TRBV18 with TRBJ1-6; D is unclear. Germline loops: CDR1 KGHSH, CDR2 LQKENI. The CDR3 spans 13 residues. V was shortened by 2 bases and J by 9 bases, with 8 bases between the two germline ends. The CDR3 is CASSPLSGSPLHF. The CDR3 bases are TGTGCCAGCTCACCATTATCGGGTTCACCCCTCCACTTT.

This clone was seen a handful of times. The chain joins TRBV27 to TRBJ1-5; perhaps TRBD1 as D (5 bases). Trimming took off 7 bases at V and 2 bases at J, with 15 bases between the two ends. Germline CDR1 reads MNHEY; CDR2 reads SMNVEV (reference sequence). The CDR3 sequence is 15 residues long. The CDR3 protein is CASNPRPGGNQPQHF. Here the CDR3 DNA reads TGTGCCAGCAACCCGCGACCGGGGGGCAATCAGCCCCAGCATTTT.

This clone was counted a single time. The chain is built from TRBV18 and TRBJ1-5; 10 positions agree with TRBD1. Germline V CDR1 and CDR2: KGHSH, LQKENI. The J segment lost 0 bases and the V segment lost 2 bases, leaving 7 bases of the junction unmatched. This CDR3 comprises 18 residues. The CDR3 protein is CASSPGDRGGYSNQPQHF. As DNA, the CDR3 is TGTGCCAGCTCACCAGGGGACAGGGGCGGTTATAGCAATCAGCCCCAGCATTTT.

This chain joins TRBV7-8 and TRBJ2-2; 14 nucleotides align to TRBD2. Looked up from germline, CDR1 is SGHVS and CDR2 is FQNEAQ. CDR3 size: 17 residues. Trimming took 4 bases from V and 7 from J; bases not matched to a gene: 8. The CDR3 protein is CASSSPGLAGGFGELFF. The CDR3 nucleotides read TGTGCCAGCAGCTCACCTGGACTAGCGGGGGGTTTCGGGGAGCTGTTTTTT.

The chain recombines TRBV4-1 with TRBJ2-1; TRBD2 might be the D (6 bases). The CDR3 spans 14 residues. V lost 1 base and J lost 9, with 13 bases in between. Germline assignment: CDR1 MGHRA and CDR2 YSYEKL. CDR3 bases: TGCGCCAGCAGCCAAGCTCACGGGCGGGGTGAGCAGTTCTTC. Translating gives CASSQAHGRGEQFF.

This chain connects TRBV18 to TRBJ2-3; the D is unclear. This CDR3 is 12 amino acids long. V was trimmed by 3 bases and J by 6 bases, leaving 7 bases between them. In germline, CDR1 is KGHSH, CDR2 LQKENI. Written as DNA, the CDR3 is TGTGCCAGCTCACCCAACAGTGATACGCAGTATTTT. It codes for CASSPNSDTQYF.

The V gene is TRBV14, the J gene TRBJ1-2, with 8 bases matching TRBD1. Germline V gene data show CDR1 as SGHDN and CDR2 as FVKESK. The CDR3 spans 14 residues. V lost 1 base to trimming and J lost 8 bases; unmatched junction nucleotides: 6. The CDR3 DNA follows: TGTGCCAGCAGCCAAGTACAGGGGGGGGTAGGCTACACCTTC. Its translation: CASSQVQGGVGYTF.